The 2 T cell receptor beta chains below were found in one sample sequenced in a study of blood T cell repertoires in COVID-19 (TCRdb year 2020). The method behind the library was the immunoSEQ multiplex PCR assay. TCRdb's version of the immuneACCESS table is confined to in-frame rearrangements and falls short of the full clone set. An unresolved V gene accounts for under half of the shortfall where checked; the remainder is of unknown origin. This sample gives around 200,000 clones in total; around 82% of them show up just once. The ten largest clones capture around 7.4% of the sample. Sequenced: PBMCs or T cells enriched from blood (not recorded which). Source of these receptors: a woman aged 40-49 years with acute COVID-19.

The chain combines TRBV6-2 or TRBV6-3 with TRBJ1-2; tentative D call: TRBD1 (6 bases). The ends were cut back, 4 bases at V and 2 bases at J, with 8 bases in the middle. CDR1 is MNHEY and CDR2 is SVGEGT in the germline V gene. This CDR3 has 13 residues. The chain's CDR3 is CASSFGQNYGYTF. The DNA of the CDR3 is TGTGCCAGCAGTTTTGGACAGAACTATGGCTACACCTTC.

The V and J genes are TRBV5-5 and TRBJ1-1; D may be TRBD1 (5 bases). Germline V CDR1 and CDR2: SGHKS, YYEKEE (reference sequence). The length of the CDR3 is 14 residues. V was clipped by 2 bases and J by 4 bases, with 12 bases between them. CDR3 sequence (DNA): TGTGCCAGCAGCTTTGCAGGGAAGAGCACTGAAGCTTTCTTT. This encodes CASSFAGKSTEAFF.